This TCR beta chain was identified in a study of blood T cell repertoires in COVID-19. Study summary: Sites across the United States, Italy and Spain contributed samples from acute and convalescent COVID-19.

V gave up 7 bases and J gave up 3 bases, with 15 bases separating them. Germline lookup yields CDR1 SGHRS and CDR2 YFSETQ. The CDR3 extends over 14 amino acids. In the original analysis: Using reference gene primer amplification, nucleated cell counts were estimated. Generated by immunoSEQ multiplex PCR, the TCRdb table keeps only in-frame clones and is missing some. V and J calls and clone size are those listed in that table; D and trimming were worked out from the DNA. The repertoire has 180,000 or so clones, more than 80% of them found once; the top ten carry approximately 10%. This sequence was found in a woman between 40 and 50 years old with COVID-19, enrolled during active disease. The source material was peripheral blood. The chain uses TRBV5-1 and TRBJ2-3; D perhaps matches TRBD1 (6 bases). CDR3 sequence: CASGTTGLTDTQYF. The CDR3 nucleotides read TGCGCCAGCGGAACGACAGGTTTGACAGATACGCAGTATTTT. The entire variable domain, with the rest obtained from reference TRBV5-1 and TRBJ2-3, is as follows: KAGVTQTPRYLIKTRGQQVTLSCSPISGHRSVSWYQQTPGQGLQFLFEYFSETQRNKGNFPGRFSGRQFSNSRSEMNVSTLELGDSALYLCASGTTGLTDTQYFGPGTRLTVL.